These T cell receptor beta chains were read from a single sample in a study of blood T cell repertoires in COVID-19. The protocol was immunoSEQ multiplex PCR, while the TCRdb copy is restricted to in-frame clones and leaves out a portion. The sample includes roughly 190,000 clones, about four fifths of them seen just once. Sequencing used peripheral blood. The receptors here all came from a woman aged 40 to 50 with COVID-19, enrolled during active disease. The CDR3 runs from the conserved cysteine through the conserved F or W. Each record gives: V gene, CDR3 length, D gene, J gene, clone size, CDR3 DNA, CDR3 protein. The D gene is left open where the match is weak. Expanded clones are given a class, and other clones once, few, many or no size at all.

TRBV14	12	NA	TRBJ1-5	NA	TGTGCCAGCGGGGTAGGGGGTCAGCCCCAGCATTTT	CASGVGGQPQHF
TRBV2	15	NA	TRBJ2-3	NA	TGTGCCAGCAGTGTTCAGTCAGGGGTCACAGATACGCAGTATTTT	CASSVQSGVTDTQYF
TRBV7-9	15	NA	TRBJ2-2	NA	TGTGCCAGCCGGGACAACCGGCATGCGGGCGGGGAGCTGTTTTTT	CASRDNRHAGGELFF
TRBV3-1/TRBV3-2	15	TRBD2	TRBJ2-7	NA	TGTGCCAGCAGCCAAGCCTCTACTAGCGGTTACGAGCAGTACTTC	CASSQASTSGYEQYF
TRBV4-2	15	NA	TRBJ1-1	once	TGTGCCAGCAGCCTGGGGGGTTTGGGTCAAATTGAAGCTTTCTTT	CASSLGGLGQIEAFF
TRBV7-2	16	TRBD1	TRBJ2-5	NA	TGTGCCAGCAGCTCCAGGGGGCTAGCGAGAGAAGAGACCCAGTACTTC	CASSSRGLAREETQYF
TRBV5-4	14	NA	TRBJ1-1	NA	TGTGCCAGCAGCTTGGCGGCAGGGAACACTGAAGCTTTCTTT	CASSLAAGNTEAFF
TRBV18	14	NA	TRBJ2-3	once	TGTGCCAGCTCACCACCGGGACTGGGAGATACGCAGTATTTT	CASSPPGLGDTQYF
TRBV9	16	TRBD2	TRBJ2-7	once	TGTGCCAGCAGCGAAGGGGGGCGGGGACTAGCTGGCGAGCAGTACTTC	CASSEGGRGLAGEQYF
TRBV6-5	15	TRBD2	TRBJ2-5	many	TGTGCCAGCAACTTACTAGCGGGGGGGCAAGAGACCCAGTACTTC	CASNLLAGGQETQYF
TRBV7-9	14	NA	TRBJ2-2	NA	TGTGCCAGCAGCTTTCGGGTGAACACCGGGGAGCTGTTTTTT	CASSFRVNTGELFF
TRBV19	14	NA	TRBJ2-3	NA	TGTGCCAGTAGTGGAGAGGGATTTCGCGATACGCAGTATTTT	CASSGEGFRDTQYF
TRBV30	15	NA	TRBJ1-4	NA	TGTGCCTGGGCCGCGGCAGAATTTATTAATGAAAAACTGTTTTTT	CAWAAAEFINEKLFF
TRBV6-5	13	NA	TRBJ1-2	NA	TGTGCCAGCAGTAAGGGACTGTACTATGGCTACACCTTC	CASSKGLYYGYTF
TRBV2	12	TRBD1	TRBJ2-5	NA	TGTGCCAGCACAGGGGGCAGGGAGACCCAGTACTTC	CASTGGRETQYF
TRBV5-4	13	NA	TRBJ1-1	NA	TGTGCCAGCAGCTTAGACATGAACACTGAAGCTTTCTTT	CASSLDMNTEAFF
TRBV11-2	14	TRBD1	TRBJ2-5	NA	TGTGCCAGCACCCCACAGGGGGACGGAGAGACCCAGTACTTC	CASTPQGDGETQYF
TRBV3-1/TRBV3-2	18	TRBD2	TRBJ2-1	NA	TGTGCCAGCAGCCAATGGGGGAAGGTGGGAGGGCCTTCGGGTGAGCAGTTCTTC	CASSQWGKVGGPSGEQFF
TRBV20-1	11	NA	TRBJ2-1	NA	TGCAGTGCAAACAGGGTCAATGAGCAGTTCTTC	CSANRVNEQFF
TRBV3-1/TRBV3-2	19	TRBD2	TRBJ2-7	NA	TGTGCCAGCAGCCAAGATCGGTTTGAGCGACAAGGGAGGGCTTACGAGCAGTACTTC	CASSQDRFERQGRAYEQYF
TRBV7-6	15	TRBD2	TRBJ2-1	NA	TGTGCCAGCAGCTCAACGACTAGCGTCAACAATGAGCAGTTCTTC	CASSSTTSVNNEQFF
TRBV2	13	TRBD1	TRBJ2-5	NA	TGTGCCAGCAGTCAGACAGGGCAAGAGACCCAGTACTTC	CASSQTGQETQYF
TRBV9	16	TRBD2	TRBJ2-1	NA	TGTGCCAGCAGCGGTTTGGGACTAGCGGGACAAAATGAGCAGTTCTTC	CASSGLGLAGQNEQFF
TRBV29-1	15	NA	TRBJ2-2	NA	TGCAGCGTTGAAGGACCCACCGGGGACACCGGGGAGCTGTTTTTT	CSVEGPTGDTGELFF
TRBV4-1	16	NA	TRBJ1-6	NA	TGCGCCAGCAGCCAACCCGGGAGCTCCTATAATTCACCCCTCCACTTT	CASSQPGSSYNSPLHF
TRBV7-8	12	TRBD1	TRBJ1-1	many	TGTGCCAGCAGCCTCGACAGGGGGAGAGCTTTCTTT	CASSLDRGRAFF
TRBV12-3/TRBV12-4	13	NA	TRBJ2-5	NA	TGTGCCAGCACTCGGGGGGCACGGGAGACCCAGTACTTC	CASTRGARETQYF
TRBV7-9	13	NA	TRBJ1-1	NA	TGTGCCAGCAGCTCCTACAGGGTGACTGAAGCTTTCTTT	CASSSYRVTEAFF
TRBV5-8	15	TRBD1	TRBJ2-1	NA	TGTGCCAGCAGCTTGGGGGACAGGGCCAGGGGTGAGCAGTTCTTC	CASSLGDRARGEQFF
TRBV5-6	16	TRBD1	TRBJ1-5	NA	TGTGCCAGCAGCTTTGGGGCCAGGGGGCTGAGTCAGCCCCAGCATTTT	CASSFGARGLSQPQHF
TRBV19	14	TRBD1	TRBJ2-3	NA	TGTGCCAGTAGTCGACAGGGGGCAACAGATACGCAGTATTTT	CASSRQGATDTQYF
TRBV6-4	15	TRBD2	TRBJ2-3	many	TGTGCCAGCAGTGACTCTAGCGGGGGGGCAGATACGCAGTATTTT	CASSDSSGGADTQYF
TRBV7-9	14	NA	TRBJ1-1	NA	TGTGCCAGCGACAAACAGAGCTACGGCACTGAAGCTTTCTTT	CASDKQSYGTEAFF
TRBV5-1	14	TRBD1	TRBJ2-5	NA	TGCGCCAGCAGCACCGGACAGGGTGGAGAGACCCAGTACTTC	CASSTGQGGETQYF
TRBV6-1	14	NA	TRBJ2-7	few	TGTGCCAGCAGTGATGGGGGACATTCCTACGAGCAGTACTTC	CASSDGGHSYEQYF
TRBV30	15	NA	TRBJ1-6	NA	TGTGCCTGGAGTGGGGGCGGTGTCAGGGGTCAATCCCTCCACTTT	CAWSGGGVRGQSLHF